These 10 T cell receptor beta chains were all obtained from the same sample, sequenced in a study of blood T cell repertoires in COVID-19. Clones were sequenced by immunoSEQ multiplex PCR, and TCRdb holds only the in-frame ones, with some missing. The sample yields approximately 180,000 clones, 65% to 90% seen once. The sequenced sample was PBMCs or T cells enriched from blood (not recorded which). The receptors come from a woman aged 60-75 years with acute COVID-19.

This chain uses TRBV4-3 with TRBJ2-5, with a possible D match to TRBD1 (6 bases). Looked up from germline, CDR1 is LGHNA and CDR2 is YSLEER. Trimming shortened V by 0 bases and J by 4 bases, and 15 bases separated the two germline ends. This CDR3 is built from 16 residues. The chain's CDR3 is CASSQERGITRETQYF. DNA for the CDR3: TGCGCCAGCAGCCAAGAGAGGGGGATAACGAGAGAGACCCAGTACTTC.

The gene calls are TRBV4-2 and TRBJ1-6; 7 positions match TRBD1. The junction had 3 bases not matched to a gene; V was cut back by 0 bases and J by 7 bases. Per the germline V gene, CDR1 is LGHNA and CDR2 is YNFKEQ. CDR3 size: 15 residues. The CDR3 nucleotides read TGTGCCAGCAGCCAAGAACAGGGGAAGAATTCACCCCTCCACTTT. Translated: CASSQEQGKNSPLHF.

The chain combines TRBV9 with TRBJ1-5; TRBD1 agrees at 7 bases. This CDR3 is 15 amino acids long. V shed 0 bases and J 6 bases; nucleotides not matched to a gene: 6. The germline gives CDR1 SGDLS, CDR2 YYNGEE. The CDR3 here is CASSVGDRTSQPQHF. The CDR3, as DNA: TGTGCCAGCAGCGTAGGGGACAGAACCAGTCAGCCCCAGCATTTT.

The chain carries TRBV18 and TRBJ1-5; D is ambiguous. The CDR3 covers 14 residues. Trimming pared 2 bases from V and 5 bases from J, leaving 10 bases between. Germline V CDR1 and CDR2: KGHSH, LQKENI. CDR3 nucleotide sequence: TGTGCCAGCTCACCAGAGAGGGATGATCAGCCCCAGCATTTT. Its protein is CASSPERDDQPQHF. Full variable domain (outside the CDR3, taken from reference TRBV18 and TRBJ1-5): NAGVMQNPRHLVRRRGQEARLRCSPMKGHSHVYWYRQLPEEGLKFMVYLQKENIIDESGMPKERFSAEFPKEGPSILRIQQVVRGDSAAYFCASSPERDDQPQHFGDGTRLSIL.

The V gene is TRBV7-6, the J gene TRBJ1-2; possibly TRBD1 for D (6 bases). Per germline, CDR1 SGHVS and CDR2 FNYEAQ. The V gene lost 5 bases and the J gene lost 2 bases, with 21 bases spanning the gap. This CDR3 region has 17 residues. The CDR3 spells CASSPRSYYRVNYGYTF. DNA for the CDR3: TGTGCCAGCAGCCCAAGGTCCTATTACAGGGTAAACTATGGCTACACCTTC.

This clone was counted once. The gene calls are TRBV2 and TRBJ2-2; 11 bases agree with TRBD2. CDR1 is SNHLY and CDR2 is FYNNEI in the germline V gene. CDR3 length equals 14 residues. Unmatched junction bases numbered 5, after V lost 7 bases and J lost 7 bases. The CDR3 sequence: CASIAGGPHGELFF. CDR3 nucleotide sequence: TGTGCCAGCATAGCGGGAGGGCCTCACGGGGAGCTGTTTTTT. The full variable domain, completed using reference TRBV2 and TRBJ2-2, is EPEVTQTPSHQVTQMGQEVILRCVPISNHLYFYWYRQILGQKVEFLVSFYNNEISEKSEIFDDQFSVERPDGSNFTLKIRSTKLEDSAMYFCASIAGGPHGELFFGEGSRLTVL.

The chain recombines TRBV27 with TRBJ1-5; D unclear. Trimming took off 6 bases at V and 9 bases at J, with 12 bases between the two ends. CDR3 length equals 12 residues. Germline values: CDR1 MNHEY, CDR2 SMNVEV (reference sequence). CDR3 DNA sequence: TGTGCCAGCAGGCCCCGCCCAGTGCCCCAGCATTTT. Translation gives CASRPRPVPQHF.

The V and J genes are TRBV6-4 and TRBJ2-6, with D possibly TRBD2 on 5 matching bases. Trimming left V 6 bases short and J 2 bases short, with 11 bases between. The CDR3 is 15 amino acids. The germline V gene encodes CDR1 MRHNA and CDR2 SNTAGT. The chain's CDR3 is CASSTTRAGANVLTF. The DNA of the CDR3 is TGTGCCAGCAGCACGACGAGGGCTGGGGCCAACGTCCTGACTTTC.

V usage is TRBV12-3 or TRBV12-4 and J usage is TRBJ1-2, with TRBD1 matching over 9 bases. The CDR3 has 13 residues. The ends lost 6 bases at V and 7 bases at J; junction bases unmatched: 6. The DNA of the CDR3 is TGTGCCAGCAGCTCAACAGGGGGCCGTGGCTACACCTTC. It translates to CASSSTGGRGYTF.

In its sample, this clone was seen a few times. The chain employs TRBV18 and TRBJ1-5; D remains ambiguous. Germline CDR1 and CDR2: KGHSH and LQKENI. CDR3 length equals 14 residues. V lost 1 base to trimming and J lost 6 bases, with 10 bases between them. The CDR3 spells CASSPLGGIQPQHF. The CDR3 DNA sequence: TGTGCCAGCTCACCACTCGGAGGGATTCAGCCCCAGCATTTT.